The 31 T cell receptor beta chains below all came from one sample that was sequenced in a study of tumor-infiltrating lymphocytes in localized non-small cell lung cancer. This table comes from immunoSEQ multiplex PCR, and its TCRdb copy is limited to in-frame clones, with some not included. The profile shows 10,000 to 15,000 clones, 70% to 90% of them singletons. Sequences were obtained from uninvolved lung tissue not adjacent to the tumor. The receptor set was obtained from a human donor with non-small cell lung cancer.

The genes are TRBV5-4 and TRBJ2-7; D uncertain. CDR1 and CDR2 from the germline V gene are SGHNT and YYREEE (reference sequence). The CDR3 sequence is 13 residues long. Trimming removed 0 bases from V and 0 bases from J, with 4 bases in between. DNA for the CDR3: TGTGCCAGCAGCTTGGAGTCCTCCTACGAGCAGTACTTC. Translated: CASSLESSYEQYF.

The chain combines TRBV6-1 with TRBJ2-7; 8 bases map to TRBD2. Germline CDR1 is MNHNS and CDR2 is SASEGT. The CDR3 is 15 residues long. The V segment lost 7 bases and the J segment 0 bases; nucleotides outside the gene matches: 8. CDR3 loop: CASTSLAGASYEQYF. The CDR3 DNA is TGTGCCAGCACCTCCCTAGCGGGCGCCTCCTACGAGCAGTACTTC.

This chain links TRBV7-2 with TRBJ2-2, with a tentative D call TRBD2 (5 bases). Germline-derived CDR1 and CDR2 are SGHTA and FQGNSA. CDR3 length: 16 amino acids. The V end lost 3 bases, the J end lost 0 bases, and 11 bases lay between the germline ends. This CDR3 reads CASSFKAGTNTGELFF. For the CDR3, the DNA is TGTGCCAGCAGCTTTAAAGCCGGGACGAACACCGGGGAGCTGTTTTTT.

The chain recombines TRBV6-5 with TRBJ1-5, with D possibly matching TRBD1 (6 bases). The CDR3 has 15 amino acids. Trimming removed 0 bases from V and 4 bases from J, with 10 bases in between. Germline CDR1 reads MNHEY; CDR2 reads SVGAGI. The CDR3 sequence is CASSYSRDKNQPQHF. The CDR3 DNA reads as TGTGCCAGCAGTTACTCGCGGGACAAGAATCAGCCCCAGCATTTT.

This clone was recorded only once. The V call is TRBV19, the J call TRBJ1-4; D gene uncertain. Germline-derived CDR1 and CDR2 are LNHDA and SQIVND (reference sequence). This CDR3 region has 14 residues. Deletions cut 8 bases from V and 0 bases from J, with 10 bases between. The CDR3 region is CASGGSATNEKLFF. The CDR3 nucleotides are TGTGCCAGTGGTGGCAGTGCAACTAATGAAAAACTGTTTTTT.

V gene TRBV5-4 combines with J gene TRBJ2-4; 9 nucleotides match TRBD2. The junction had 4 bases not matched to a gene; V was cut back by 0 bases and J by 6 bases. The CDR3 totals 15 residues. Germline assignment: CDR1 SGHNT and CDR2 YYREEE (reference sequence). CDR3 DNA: TGTGCCAGCAGCTTGGTTCTAGCGGGGCGAAACATTCAGTACTTC. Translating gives CASSLVLAGRNIQYF.

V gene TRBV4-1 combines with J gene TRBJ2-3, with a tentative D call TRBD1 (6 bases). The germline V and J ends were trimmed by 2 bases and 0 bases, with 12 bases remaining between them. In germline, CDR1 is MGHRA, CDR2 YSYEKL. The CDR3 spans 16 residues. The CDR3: CASSQIRGSSTDTQYF. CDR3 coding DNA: TGCGCCAGCAGCCAAATTAGGGGGTCTAGCACAGATACGCAGTATTTT.

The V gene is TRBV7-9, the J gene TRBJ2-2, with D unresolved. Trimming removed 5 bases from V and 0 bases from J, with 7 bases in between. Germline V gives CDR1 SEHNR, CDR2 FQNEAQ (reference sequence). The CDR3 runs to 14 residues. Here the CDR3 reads CASSPDANTGELFF. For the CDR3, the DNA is TGTGCCAGCAGCCCGGACGCGAACACCGGGGAGCTGTTTTTT.

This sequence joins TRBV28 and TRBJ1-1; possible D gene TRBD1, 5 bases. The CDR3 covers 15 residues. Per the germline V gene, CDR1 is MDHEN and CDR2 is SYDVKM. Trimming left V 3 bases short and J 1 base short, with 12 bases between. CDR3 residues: CASSFSNRPNTEAFF. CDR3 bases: TGTGCCAGCAGTTTTTCTAACAGGCCGAACACTGAAGCTTTCTTT.

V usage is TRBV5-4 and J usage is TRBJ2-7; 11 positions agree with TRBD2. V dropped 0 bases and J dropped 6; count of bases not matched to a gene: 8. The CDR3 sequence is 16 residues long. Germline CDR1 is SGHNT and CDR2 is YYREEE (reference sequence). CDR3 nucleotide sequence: TGTGCCAGCAGCTTGGAGCTAGCGGGAGGCCGTAGCGAGCAGTACTTC. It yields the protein CASSLELAGGRSEQYF.

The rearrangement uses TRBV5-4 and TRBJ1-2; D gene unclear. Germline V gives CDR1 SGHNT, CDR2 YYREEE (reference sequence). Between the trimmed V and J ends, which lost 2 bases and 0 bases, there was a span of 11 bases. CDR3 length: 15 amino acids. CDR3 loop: CASSFSTDTNYGYTF. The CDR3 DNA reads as TGTGCCAGCAGCTTCTCCACTGATACTAACTATGGCTACACCTTC.

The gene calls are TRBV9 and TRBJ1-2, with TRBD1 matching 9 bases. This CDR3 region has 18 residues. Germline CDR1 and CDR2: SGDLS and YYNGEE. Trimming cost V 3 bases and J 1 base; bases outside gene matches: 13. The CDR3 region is CASSAWEGAGQGNYGYTF. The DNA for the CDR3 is TGTGCCAGCAGCGCCTGGGAGGGAGCGGGACAGGGTAACTATGGCTACACCTTC.

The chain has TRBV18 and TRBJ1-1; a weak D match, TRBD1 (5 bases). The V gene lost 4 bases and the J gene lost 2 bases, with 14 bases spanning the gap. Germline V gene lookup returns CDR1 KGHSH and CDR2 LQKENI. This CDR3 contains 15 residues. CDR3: CASSLRTDTNTEAFF. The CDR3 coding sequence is TGTGCCAGCTCACTCCGGACGGACACTAACACTGAAGCTTTCTTT.

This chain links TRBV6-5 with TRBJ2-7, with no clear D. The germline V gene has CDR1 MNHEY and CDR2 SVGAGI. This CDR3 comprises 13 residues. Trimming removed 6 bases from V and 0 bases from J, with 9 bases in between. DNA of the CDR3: TGTGCCAGCAGGAATCAATACTCCTACGAGCAGTACTTC. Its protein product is CASRNQYSYEQYF.

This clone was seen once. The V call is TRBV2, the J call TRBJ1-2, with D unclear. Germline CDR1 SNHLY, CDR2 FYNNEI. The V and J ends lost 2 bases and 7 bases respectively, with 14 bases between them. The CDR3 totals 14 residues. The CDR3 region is CASSEYTETSGYTF. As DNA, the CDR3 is TGTGCCAGCAGTGAATATACGGAGACGAGTGGCTACACCTTC.

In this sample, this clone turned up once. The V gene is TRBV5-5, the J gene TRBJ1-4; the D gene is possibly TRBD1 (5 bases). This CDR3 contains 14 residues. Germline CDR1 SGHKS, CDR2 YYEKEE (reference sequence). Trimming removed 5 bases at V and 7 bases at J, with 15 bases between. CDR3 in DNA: TGTGCCAGCAGAGGAGGTAGGGGTGGTGAAAAACTGTTTTTT. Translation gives CASRGGRGGEKLFF.

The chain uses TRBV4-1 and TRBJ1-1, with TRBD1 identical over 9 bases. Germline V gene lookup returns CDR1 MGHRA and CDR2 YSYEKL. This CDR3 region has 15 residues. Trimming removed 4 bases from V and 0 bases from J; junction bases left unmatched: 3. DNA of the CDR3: TGCGCCAGCAGCCTACAGGGGGCCCTGAACACTGAAGCTTTCTTT. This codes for CASSLQGALNTEAFF.

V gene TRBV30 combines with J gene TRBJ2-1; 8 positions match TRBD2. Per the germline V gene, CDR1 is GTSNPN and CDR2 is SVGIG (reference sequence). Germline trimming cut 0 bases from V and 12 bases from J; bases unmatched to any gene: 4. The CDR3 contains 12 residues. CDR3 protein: CAWSVASGWQFF. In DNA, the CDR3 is TGTGCCTGGAGTGTAGCTAGCGGGTGGCAGTTCTTC.

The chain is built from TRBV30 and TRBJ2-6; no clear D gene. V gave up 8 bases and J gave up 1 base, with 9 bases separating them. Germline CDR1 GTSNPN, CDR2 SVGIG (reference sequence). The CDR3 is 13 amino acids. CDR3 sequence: CAASPSGANVLTF. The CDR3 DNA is TGTGCCGCAAGTCCTTCTGGGGCCAACGTCCTGACTTTC.

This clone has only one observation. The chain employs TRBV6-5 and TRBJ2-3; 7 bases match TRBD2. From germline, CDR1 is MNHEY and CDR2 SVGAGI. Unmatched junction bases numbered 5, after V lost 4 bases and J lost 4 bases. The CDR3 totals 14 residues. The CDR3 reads CASSFSGVPDTQYF. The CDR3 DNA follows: TGTGCCAGCAGTTTCAGCGGGGTACCAGATACGCAGTATTTT.

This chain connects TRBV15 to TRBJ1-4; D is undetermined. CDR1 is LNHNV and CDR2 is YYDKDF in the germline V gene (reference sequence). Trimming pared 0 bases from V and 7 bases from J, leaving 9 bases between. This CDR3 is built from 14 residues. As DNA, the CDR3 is TGTGCCACCAGCAGAGATTACTCCACTGAAAAACTGTTTTTT. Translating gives CATSRDYSTEKLFF. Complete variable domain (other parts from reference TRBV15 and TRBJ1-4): DAMVIQNPRYQVTQFGKPVTLSCSQTLNHNVMYWYQQKSSQAPKLLFHYYDKDFNNEADTPDNFQSRRPNTSFCFLDIRSPGLGDTAMYLCATSRDYSTEKLFFGSGTQLSVL.

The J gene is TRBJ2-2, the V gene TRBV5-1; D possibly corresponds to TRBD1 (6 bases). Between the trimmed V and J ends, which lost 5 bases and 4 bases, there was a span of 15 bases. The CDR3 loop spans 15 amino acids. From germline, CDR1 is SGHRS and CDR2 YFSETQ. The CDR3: CASSPGQLGTGELFF. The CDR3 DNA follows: TGCGCCAGCAGTCCAGGACAGCTCGGCACCGGGGAGCTGTTTTTT.

The CDR3 is CASSSPGTSGNTGELFF. The CDR3 region has the DNA TGTGCCAGCAGTTCACCCGGGACTAGCGGAAACACCGGGGAGCTGTTTTTT. The rearrangement links TRBV27 to TRBJ2-2, with TRBD2 matching 11 bases. Trimming took 4 bases from V and 2 from J; bases not matched to a gene: 6. The CDR3 consists of 17 residues. Germline CDR1 is MNHEY and CDR2 is SMNVEV (reference sequence).

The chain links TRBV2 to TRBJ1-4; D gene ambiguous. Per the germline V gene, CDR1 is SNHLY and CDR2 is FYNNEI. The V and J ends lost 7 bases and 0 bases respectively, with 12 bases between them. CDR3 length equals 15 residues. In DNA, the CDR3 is TGTGCCAGCAAAGAGGGTTTTGCAACTAATGAAAAACTGTTTTTT. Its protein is CASKEGFATNEKLFF. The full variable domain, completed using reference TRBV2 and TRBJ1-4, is EPEVTQTPSHQVTQMGQEVILRCVPISNHLYFYWYRQILGQKVEFLVSFYNNEISEKSEIFDDQFSVERPDGSNFTLKIRSTKLEDSAMYFCASKEGFATNEKLFFGSGTQLSVL.

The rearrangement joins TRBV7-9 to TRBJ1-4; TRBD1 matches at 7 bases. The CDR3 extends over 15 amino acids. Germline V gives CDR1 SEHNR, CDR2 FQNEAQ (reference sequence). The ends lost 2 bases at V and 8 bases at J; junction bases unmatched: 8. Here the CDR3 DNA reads TGTGCCAGCAGCTTACCGACAGGGCGGAACGAAAAACTGTTTTTT. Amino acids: CASSLPTGRNEKLFF.

This CDR3 reads CASSLEDGNSPLHF. The CDR3 DNA reads as TGTGCCAGCAGCTTAGAGGATGGGAATTCACCCCTCCACTTT. V gene TRBV7-9 combines with J gene TRBJ1-6; D is unresolved. Per germline, CDR1 SEHNR and CDR2 FQNEAQ (reference sequence). The CDR3 is 14 amino acids. Trimming removed 1 base at V and 7 bases at J, with 8 bases between.

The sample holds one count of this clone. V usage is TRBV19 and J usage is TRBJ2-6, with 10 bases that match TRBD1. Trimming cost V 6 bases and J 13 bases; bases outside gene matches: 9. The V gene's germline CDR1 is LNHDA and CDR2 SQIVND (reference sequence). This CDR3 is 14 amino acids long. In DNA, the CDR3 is TGTGCCAGTAGCCCTCCTGGACAGGGGGAAGTCCTGACTTTC. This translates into CASSPPGQGEVLTF.

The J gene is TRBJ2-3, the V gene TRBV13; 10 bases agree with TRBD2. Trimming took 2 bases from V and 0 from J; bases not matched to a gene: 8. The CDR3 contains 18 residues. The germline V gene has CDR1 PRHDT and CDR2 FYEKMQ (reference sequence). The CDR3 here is CASSLLTSGEPSTDTQYF. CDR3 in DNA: TGTGCCAGCAGCTTATTAACTAGCGGGGAACCTAGCACAGATACGCAGTATTTT.

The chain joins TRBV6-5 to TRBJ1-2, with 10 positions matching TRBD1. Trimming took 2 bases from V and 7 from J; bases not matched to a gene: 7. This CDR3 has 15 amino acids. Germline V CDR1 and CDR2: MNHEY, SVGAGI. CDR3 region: CASSYQDRGLVGYTF. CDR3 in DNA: TGTGCCAGCAGTTACCAGGACAGGGGGTTGGTTGGCTACACCTTC.

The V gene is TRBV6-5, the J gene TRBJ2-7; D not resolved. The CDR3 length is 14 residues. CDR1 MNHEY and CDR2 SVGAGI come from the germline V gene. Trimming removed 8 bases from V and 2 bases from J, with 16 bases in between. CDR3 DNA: TGTGCCAGCCGACCCGGGTCTACTCCCTACGAGCAGTACTTC. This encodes CASRPGSTPYEQYF.

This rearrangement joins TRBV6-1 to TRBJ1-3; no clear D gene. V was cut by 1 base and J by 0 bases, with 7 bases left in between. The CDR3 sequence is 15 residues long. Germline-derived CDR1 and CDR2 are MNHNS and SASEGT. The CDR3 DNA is TGTGCCAGCAGTGAAGAGATTGGCTCTGGAAACACCATATATTTT. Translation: CASSEEIGSGNTIYF.